This T cell receptor beta chain was obtained from a study of breast tumors, draining lymph nodes, adjacent tissues. TCRdb re-called the multiplex PCR reads through MiXCR, storing one row per CDR3 protein. The profile shows 85,000 to 130,000 distinct CDR3 sequences, around 30% of them singletons. This CDR3 has 16 residues. Germline V CDR1 and CDR2: LNHDA, SQIVND (reference sequence). Trimming cost V 0 bases and J 10 bases, with 16 bases left between them. Samples came from axillary lymph nodes draining the breast cancer. The sample taken for sequencing was axillary lymph node tissue. The rearrangement links TRBV19 to TRBJ1-6, with a tentative D call TRBD1 (5 bases). The sequence derives from a female donor with breast cancer. Some clones in this sample may be carry-over from other donors' samples. The CDR3 coding sequence is TGTGCCAGTAGTATAGATCGTGGGCAGGGAGTATCACCCCTCCACTTT. Translating gives CASSIDRGQGVSPLHF.